These T cell receptor beta chains were read from a single sample in a study of blood T cell repertoires in COVID-19. The method was immunoSEQ multiplex PCR; TCRdb's version includes in-frame clones alone and lacks a portion of them. The repertoire holds some 190,000 clones, with 65% to 80% as singletons. Sequencing was done on a sample of PBMCs or T cells enriched from blood (not recorded which). These receptors were taken from a woman aged 50 to 60 with acute COVID-19. CDR3s include the opening cysteine and the closing phenylalanine or tryptophan. D genes are given only for firm matches. Clone size appears in some rows only: once, few, many, or a class for an expanded clone.

v_gene	j_gene	abundance	d_gene	CDR3aa
TRBV2	TRBJ1-5	.	TRBD1	CASSPTGEDQPQHF
TRBV4-2	TRBJ2-5	.	TRBD1	CASSQETGGRETQYF
TRBV6-5	TRBJ1-6	.	.	CASSYGASALHF
TRBV18	TRBJ1-6	.	TRBD1	CASSPYKGGTGGQNSPLHF
TRBV9	TRBJ1-1	.	TRBD1	CASSPEPRDRGQVDTEAFF
TRBV28	TRBJ1-3	.	.	CASSLGGAANTIYF
TRBV2	TRBJ1-3	.	.	CASRPLDRSGNTIYF
TRBV19	TRBJ1-5	.	TRBD1	CASSFGTGPGQPQHF
TRBV3-1/TRBV3-2	TRBJ2-5	.	TRBD1	CASSQGFRGKETQYF
TRBV28	TRBJ1-6	.	TRBD1	CASRSRTGGYNSPLHF
TRBV6-1	TRBJ1-1	.	TRBD1	CASSEGQAHTEAFF
TRBV11-3	TRBJ2-3	.	TRBD1	CASALGTGGTDTQYF
TRBV13	TRBJ1-2	.	.	CASTRSTYPGFNYGYTF
TRBV27	TRBJ2-1	.	.	CASSLESSYNEQFF
TRBV30	TRBJ1-1	few	TRBD1	CAWSPGQGLGAFF
TRBV29-1	TRBJ1-1	.	.	CSVYHRAEAFF
TRBV10-3	TRBJ2-3	.	TRBD2	CAISSSGGTDTQYF
TRBV14	TRBJ2-1	.	TRBD1	CASSHGTGTNEQFF
TRBV5-3	TRBJ2-2	.	TRBD2	CARRLPTSGGTNTGELFF
TRBV5-1	TRBJ2-1	few	TRBD1	CASSTGTAIGNEQFF
TRBV2	TRBJ1-2	.	.	CASSLGDGYTF
TRBV14	TRBJ1-4	once	TRBD1	CASSQSSGTGVYATNEKLFF
TRBV5-1	TRBJ2-2	few	.	CAGKPDTGNTGELFF
TRBV6-5	TRBJ1-5	few	.	CASRPQGGSNQPQHF
TRBV5-1	TRBJ2-5	.	TRBD2	CASSVDSGGEETQYF